The 13 T cell receptor beta chains below all came from one sample that was sequenced in a study of post-analysis software for immune sequencing data. Their target antigens are unknown. The TCR beta cDNA libraries carried unique molecular identifiers. TCRdb processed the PCR reads anew with MiXCR; each CDR3 protein has one entry. The sample holds some 370,000 distinct CDR3 sequences, about a third seen once. General study findings and limits: TRBV segments more frequent in patients than in controls numbered about 5 and included TRBV5-6, TRBV5-1 and TRBV20-1.

The sample comprised blood. The receptors come from a girl between 10 and 17 years old with multiple sclerosis.

This clonotype was detected a few times. The chain employs TRBV12-3 or TRBV12-4 and TRBJ1-5; D is undetermined. CDR3 length: 12 amino acids. V lost 6 bases and J lost 10, with 13 bases in between. CDR3 residues: CASSPEVRPQHF. The CDR3 bases are TGTGCCAGCAGCCCTGAAGTTCGACCCCAGCATTTT.

The table lists this clonotype with a few counts. The chain couples TRBV7-8 to TRBJ2-3; D not resolved. The CDR3 covers 14 residues. Trimming left V 1 base short and J 3 bases short, with 8 bases between. In germline, CDR1 is SGHVS, CDR2 FQNEAQ. The CDR3 DNA is TGTGCCAGCAGCTTAGGAGCAAGGACAGATACGCAGTATTTT. Its translation is CASSLGARTDTQYF.

This chain connects TRBV15 to TRBJ2-5, with 7 bases that match TRBD2. Germline assignment: CDR1 LNHNV and CDR2 YYDKDF (reference sequence). The V gene end was trimmed by 2 bases and the J gene end by 1 base; junction bases not matched to a gene: 4. The CDR3 sequence is 15 residues long. CDR3 sequence (DNA): TGTGCCACCAGCAGAACACCTAGCGGCCAAGAGACCCAGTACTTC. Translated, it gives CATSRTPSGQETQYF.

This clonotype was seen more than once but under ten times. The CDR3 nucleotides are TGTGCCAGCAGCCCCGAGGCCACCCTACCGGACGAGCAGTACTTC. This codes for CASSPEATLPDEQYF. The V and J genes are TRBV6-5 and TRBJ2-7; D unclear. This CDR3 is built from 15 residues. The V gene's germline CDR1 is MNHEY and CDR2 SVGAGI. V dropped 6 bases and J dropped 5 bases, with 20 bases sitting between them.

This sequence joins TRBV19 and TRBJ2-1; TRBD1 matches at 7 bases. J lost 5 bases, V lost 6 bases, and 10 bases had no gene match. This CDR3 region has 15 residues. Germline lookup yields CDR1 LNHDA and CDR2 SQIVND (reference sequence). The CDR3 DNA sequence: TGTGCCAGTAGCCCGGGACAGTTCTTCGACAATGAGCAGTTCTTC. Translated, it gives CASSPGQFFDNEQFF.

This clonotype turned up a few times. The rearrangement links TRBV9 to TRBJ2-7; D possibly matches TRBD1 or TRBD2 (7 bases each). The CDR3 runs 13 residues. Per germline, CDR1 SGDLS and CDR2 YYNGEE. The germline V and J ends were trimmed by 3 bases and 4 bases, with 11 bases remaining between them. Written as DNA, the CDR3 is TGTGCCAGCAGCGCCAGGGGGGGGTACGAGCAGTACTTC. Residues: CASSARGGYEQYF.

To note about this clonotype: A much larger clone lies a single base off, so this may be a read error. V and J are TRBV20-1 and TRBJ2-7; TRBD2 matches 7 bases. CDR3 length: 14 residues. The germline CDR1 and CDR2 sequences are DFQATT and SNEGSKA (reference sequence). V lost 3 bases, J lost 7 bases, and 12 bases stayed unmatched. The CDR3 sequence: CSARGRESGGEQYF. CDR3 sequence (DNA): TGCAGTGCTAGGGGAAGAGAATCGGGGGGTGAGCAGTACTTC.

This chain joins TRBV30 and TRBJ2-5; no clear D. Germline assignment: CDR1 GTSNPN and CDR2 SVGIG (reference sequence). V was shortened by 5 bases and J by 5 bases, with 12 bases between the two germline ends. The CDR3 has 12 amino acids. The CDR3 protein is CAWDTTRETQYF. The CDR3 DNA reads TGTGCCTGGGACACGACGCGGGAGACCCAGTACTTC.

This clonotype has a handful of counts. The chain links TRBV6-1 to TRBJ2-5; 7 nucleotides agree with TRBD1. This CDR3 is 17 amino acids long. The germline CDR1 and CDR2 sequences are MNHNS and SASEGT. Unmatched junction bases numbered 10, after V lost 2 bases and J lost 1 base. The CDR3 bases are TGTGCCAGCAGTGAATTTCGAACAGGGGTAGGCCAAGAGACCCAGTACTTC. Translating gives CASSEFRTGVGQETQYF.

This clonotype appeared a few times. One end of the junction varies from germline; a read error may be responsible. J is TRBJ1-5 and V is TRBV27, with TRBD1 matching 7 bases. Germline V gene lookup returns CDR1 MNHEY and CDR2 SMNVEV (reference sequence). This CDR3 is built from 13 residues. CDR3 DNA: TGTGCCAGCAGTGACAGGGAAGGGCAGCCCCTGCATTTT. The encoded protein is CASSDREGQPLHF.

The chain employs TRBV28 and TRBJ2-3; D might be TRBD2 (5 bases). The CDR3 is 11 residues long. V was pared by 7 bases and J by 7 bases, with 9 bases between. CDR1 is MDHEN and CDR2 is SYDVKM in the germline V gene. CDR3 in DNA: TGTGCCAGCACTGGGGAGTATACGCAGTATTTT. Amino acid sequence: CASTGEYTQYF.

This clonotype has just a few counts. The chain couples TRBV20-1 to TRBJ2-3; D call uncertain. The CDR3 has 15 residues. Germline assignment: CDR1 DFQATT and CDR2 SNEGSKA (reference sequence). The V gene lost 5 bases and the J gene lost 2 bases, with 17 bases spanning the gap. CDR3: CSASVGGSNTDTQYF. CDR3 coding DNA: TGCAGTGCTTCCGTAGGTGGCAGCAACACAGATACGCAGTATTTT.

In its sample, this clonotype was seen a few times. The V gene is TRBV21-1, the J gene TRBJ2-5; the D call in the table, TRBD1, was not verified against the DNA. TRBV21-1 is a known pseudogene. The CDR3 length is 16 residues. For the CDR3, the DNA is TGTGCCAGCTGCCATGAGAGAGGGGCGACAGGGGAGACCCAGTACTTC. Protein product: CASCHERGATGETQYF.